This T cell receptor beta chain was identified in a study of blood T cell repertoires in COVID-19. Study summary: Sites in the United States, Italy and Spain provided acute and convalescent COVID-19 samples. The analysed material was cDNA or gDNA that came from T cells, B-cell-depleted T cells, or PBMCs.

This clone showed up just once. In the original processing: How many nucleated cells were present was estimated from reference gene primer amplification. Using immunoSEQ multiplex PCR, the repertoire was profiled, and TCRdb retains in-frame clones only, with some absent. V, J and clone size reflect that table, while D and trimming were determined from the DNA. This table holds 110,000 or so clones, about nine tenths found once. Per germline, CDR1 MNHEY and CDR2 SMNVEV (reference sequence). V lost 2 bases, J lost 5 bases, and 3 bases stayed unmatched. This CDR3 region has 15 residues. The chain links TRBV27 to TRBJ2-3, with TRBD1 matching 11 bases. The source of this sequence is a woman aged 50 to 65 with acute or convalescent COVID-19. The sequencing sample was made of peripheral blood. The DNA of the CDR3 is TGTGCCAGCAGTTTAAGGGGACAGGGGGTAGATACGCAGTATTTT. It yields the protein CASSLRGQGVDTQYF.